In this sample, the clone carrying this T cell receptor beta chain turned up a few times. These data originate in a study of shared clonotypes between healthy human individuals. Whole-study context: Per donor, three plates held CD4 naive cells, three held CD4 memory, two held CD8 naive and one held CD8 memory.

Generated by immunoSEQ multiplex PCR, the TCRdb table keeps only in-frame clones and is missing some. The profile shows roughly 300,000 clones, less than 85% of them singletons. The sequence was obtained from a man between 25 and 39 years old in good health. Sequenced: memory CD4+ T cells sorted from blood. Stated subset: CD45RA-negative fraction.

The CDR3, as DNA: TGTGCCAGTAGTTCCAGAAATCAGAGAAGCAATCAGCCCCAGCATTTT. Protein sequence: CASSSRNQRSNQPQHF. V usage is TRBV19 and J usage is TRBJ1-5; D not certain. V was cut by 5 bases and J by 1 base, with 15 bases left in between. The CDR3 spans 16 residues. CDR1 LNHDA and CDR2 SQIVND come from the germline V gene (reference sequence).